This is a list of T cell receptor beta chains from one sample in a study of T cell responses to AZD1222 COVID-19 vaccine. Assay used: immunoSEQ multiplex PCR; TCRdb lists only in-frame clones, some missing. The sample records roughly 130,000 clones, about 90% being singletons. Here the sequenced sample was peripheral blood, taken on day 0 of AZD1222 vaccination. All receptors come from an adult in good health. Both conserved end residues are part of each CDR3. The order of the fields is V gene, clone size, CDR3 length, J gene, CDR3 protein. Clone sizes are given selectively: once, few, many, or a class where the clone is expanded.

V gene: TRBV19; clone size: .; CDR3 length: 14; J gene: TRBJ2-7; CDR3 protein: CASSITDNSYEQYF
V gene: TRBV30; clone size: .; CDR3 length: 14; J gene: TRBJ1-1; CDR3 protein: CACQKDSLYTEAFF
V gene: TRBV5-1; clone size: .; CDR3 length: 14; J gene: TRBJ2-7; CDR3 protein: CASSSAGGPYEQYF
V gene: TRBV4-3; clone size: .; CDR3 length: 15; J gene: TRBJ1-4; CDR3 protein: CASSQVSTRGEKLFF
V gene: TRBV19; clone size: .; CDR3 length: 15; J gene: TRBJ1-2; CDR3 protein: CASRIGRQDIDGYTF
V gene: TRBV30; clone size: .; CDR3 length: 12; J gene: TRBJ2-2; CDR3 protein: CAWSYRAGELFF
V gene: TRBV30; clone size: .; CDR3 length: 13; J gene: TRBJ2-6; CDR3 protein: CAGGVAGANVLTF
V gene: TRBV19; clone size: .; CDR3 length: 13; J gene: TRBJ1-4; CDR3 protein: CASSETANEKLFF
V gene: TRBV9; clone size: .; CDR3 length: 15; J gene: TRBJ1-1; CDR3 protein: CASNEGGQGNTEAFF
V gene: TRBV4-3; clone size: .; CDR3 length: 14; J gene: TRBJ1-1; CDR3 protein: CASSEGSRNTEAFF
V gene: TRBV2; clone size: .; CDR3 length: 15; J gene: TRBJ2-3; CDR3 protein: CASRPLFPRTDTQYF
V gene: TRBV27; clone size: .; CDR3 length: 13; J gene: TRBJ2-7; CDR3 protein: CASSRQGQYEQYF
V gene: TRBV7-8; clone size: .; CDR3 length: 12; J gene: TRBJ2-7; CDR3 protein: CASSPDGYEQYF
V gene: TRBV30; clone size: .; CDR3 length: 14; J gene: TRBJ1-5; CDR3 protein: CAWSTPGRLRPQHF
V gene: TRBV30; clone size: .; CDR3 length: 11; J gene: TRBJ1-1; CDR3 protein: CAWKVVAEAFF
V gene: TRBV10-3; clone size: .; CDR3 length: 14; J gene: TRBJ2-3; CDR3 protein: CALESGDSTDTQYF
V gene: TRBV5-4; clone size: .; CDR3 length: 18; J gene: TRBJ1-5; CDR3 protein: CASSYSIGGAGSNQPQHF
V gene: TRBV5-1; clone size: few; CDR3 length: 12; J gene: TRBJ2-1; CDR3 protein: CASSLTGTEQFF
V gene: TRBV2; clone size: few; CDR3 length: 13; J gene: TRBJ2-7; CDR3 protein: CASLKGGSYEQYF
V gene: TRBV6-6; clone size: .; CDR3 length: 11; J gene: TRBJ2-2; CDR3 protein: CASTENGELFF
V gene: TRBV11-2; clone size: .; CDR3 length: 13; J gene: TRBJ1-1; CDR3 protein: CASSSLQRTEAFF
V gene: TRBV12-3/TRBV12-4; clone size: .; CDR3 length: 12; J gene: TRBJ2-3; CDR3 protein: CASTLNLGTQYF
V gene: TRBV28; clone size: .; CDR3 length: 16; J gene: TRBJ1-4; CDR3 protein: CASSPVDSSTNEKLFF
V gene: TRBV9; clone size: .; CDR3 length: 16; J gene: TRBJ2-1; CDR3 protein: CASSAPGTSGINEQFF
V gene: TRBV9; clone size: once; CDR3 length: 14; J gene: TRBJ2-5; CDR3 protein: CASSVSGLQETQYF
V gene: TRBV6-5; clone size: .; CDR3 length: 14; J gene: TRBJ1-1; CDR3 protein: CASRRGQGDTEAFF
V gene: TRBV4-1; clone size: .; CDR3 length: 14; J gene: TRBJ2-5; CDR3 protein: CASSQGPSFETQYF
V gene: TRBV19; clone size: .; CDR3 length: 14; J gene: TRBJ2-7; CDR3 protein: CASSWDGSGYEQYF
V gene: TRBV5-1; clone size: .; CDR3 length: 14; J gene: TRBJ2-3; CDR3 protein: CASSSDSGTDTQYF
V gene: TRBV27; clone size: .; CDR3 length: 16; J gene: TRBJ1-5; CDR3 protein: CASKVGGTLKNQPQHF
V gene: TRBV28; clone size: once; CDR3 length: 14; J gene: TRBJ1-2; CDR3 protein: CASSEGGTYYGYTF
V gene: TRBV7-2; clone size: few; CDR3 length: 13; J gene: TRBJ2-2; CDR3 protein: CASSNRNTGELFF
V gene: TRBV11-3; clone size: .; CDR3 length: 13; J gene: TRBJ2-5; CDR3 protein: CASSPGRAETQYF
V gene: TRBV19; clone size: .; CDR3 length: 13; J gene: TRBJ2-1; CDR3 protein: CASSIKGVGEQFF
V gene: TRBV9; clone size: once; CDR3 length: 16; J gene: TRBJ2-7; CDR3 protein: CASSPGGSGTFYEQYF
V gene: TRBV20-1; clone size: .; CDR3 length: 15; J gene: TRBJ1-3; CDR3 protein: CSASRPRNSGNTIYF
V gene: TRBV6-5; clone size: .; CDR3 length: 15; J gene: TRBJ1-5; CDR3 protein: CASSPAEPSNQPQHF
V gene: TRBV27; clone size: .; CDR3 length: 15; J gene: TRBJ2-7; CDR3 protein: CASSLGTSGRNEQYF
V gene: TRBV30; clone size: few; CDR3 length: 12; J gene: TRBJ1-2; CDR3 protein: CAWIGTGYGYTF
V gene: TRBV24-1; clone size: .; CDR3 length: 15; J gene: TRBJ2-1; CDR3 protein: CATSDPTGPLDEQFF
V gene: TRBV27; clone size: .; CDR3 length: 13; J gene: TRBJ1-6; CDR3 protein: CASSSTGNSPLHF
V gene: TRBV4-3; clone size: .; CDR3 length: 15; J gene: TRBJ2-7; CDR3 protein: CASSLSLGGEYEQYF
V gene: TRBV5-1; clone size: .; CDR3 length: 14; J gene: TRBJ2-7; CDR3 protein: CASSSRQGAYEQYF
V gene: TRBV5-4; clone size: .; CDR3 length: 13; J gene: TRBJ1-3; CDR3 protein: CASSLDSGNTIYF
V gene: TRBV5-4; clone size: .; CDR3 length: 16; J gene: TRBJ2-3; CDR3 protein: CASSLGRGVGTDTQYF